Sequencing of this T cell receptor (beta chain) was carried out in a study of cytomegalovirus exposure and HLA in healthy donors. The length of the CDR3 is 16 residues. Germline assignment: CDR1 MGHRA and CDR2 YSYEKL. Trimming took off 1 base at V and 2 bases at J, with 14 bases between the two ends. Study results and limitations: Association with HLA alleles at 0.05 false discovery rate was found for approximately 18,000 TCR beta sequences in a later analysis.

About this clone: The target antigen is unknown.

Amplification used 60 Vbeta primers and 13 Jbeta primers. Data came from immunoSEQ multiplex PCR; TCRdb stores just in-frame clones and leaves some out. The sample lists 130,000 or so clones; roughly 82% were seen once. The origin of this receptor is a man between 18 and 35 years old in good health and CMV-seropositive. The sample was PBMCs. The chain combines TRBV4-1 with TRBJ1-2; D unresolved. The CDR3 DNA sequence: TGCGCCAGCAGCCAAGTAGCGACCTACGGCAACTATGGCTACACCTTC. Protein sequence: CASSQVATYGNYGYTF.